This paragraph covers one T cell receptor (beta chain) sequence. The data were taken from a study of cytomegalovirus exposure and HLA in healthy donors. Germline assignment: CDR1 SGHRS and CDR2 YFSETQ. The CDR3 spans 16 residues. After removal of 3 bases from V and 4 bases from J, the junction contained 9 bases not matched to a gene. Researchers ran the PCR with 60 Vbeta and 13 Jbeta primers. Repertoires were generated with immunoSEQ multiplex PCR, while TCRdb's copy carries only in-frame clones and drops some. This sample's table has approximately 100,000 clones. This rearrangement joins TRBV5-1 to TRBJ2-1; TRBD2 aligns across 8 bases. The TCR was taken from a man in his forties or fifties in good health and CMV-seropositive. Input material: PBMCs. The CDR3 DNA is TGCGCCAGCAGCTCCGGGGGGGGCATGGTGTACAATGAGCAGTTCTTC. Translated: CASSSGGGMVYNEQFF.